This T cell receptor beta chain was identified during a study of radiation and T cells in renal cell carcinoma. Time point indicated: blood 4 weeks post-SBRT, at nephrectomy. Treatment noted: 15 Gy SBRT to primary tumor, nephrectomy 4 weeks later. The CDR3 is made up of 14 amino acids. V shed 5 bases and J shed 2 bases, with 13 bases lying between them. CDR1 and CDR2 from the germline V gene are LNHDA and SQIVND (reference sequence). TCRdb's table, derived via immunoSEQ multiplex PCR, lists solely in-frame clones and lacks some. The sample has 120,000 to 150,000 clones; 75% to 90% are singletons. The sample consisted of blood, taken from a patient whose treatment included radiotherapy and nephrectomy. The source of this sequence is a woman in her 50s with renal cell carcinoma. The chain couples TRBV19 to TRBJ2-7, with D perhaps matching TRBD1 or TRBD2 (5 bases each). The CDR3 DNA reads TGTGCCAGTAGTGAGAGGGACGGGACCTACGAGCAGTACTTC. Translated: CASSERDGTYEQYF. Variable domain in full (rest from reference TRBV19 and TRBJ2-7): DGGITQSPKYLFRKEGQNVTLSCEQNLNHDAMYWYRQDPGQGLRLIYYSQIVNDFQKGDIAEGYSVSREKKESFPLTVTSAQKNPTAFYLCASSERDGTYEQYFGPGTRLTVT.